A selection of T cell receptor beta chains follows, all from one sample in a study of the immune and genomic landscape of osteosarcoma. Generated by immunoSEQ multiplex PCR, the TCRdb table keeps only in-frame clones and is missing some. The sample shows some 5,000 clones, around 80% of them seen only once. Sequencing used osteosarcoma tumor tissue from the lung. These receptors were obtained from a human donor with osteosarcoma. Both conserved end residues are part of each CDR3. A D gene is named only where the DNA matches it firmly. Only part of the rows carry a size: once, few, many, or a class if the clone is expanded.

d_call	v_call	j_call	clone_size	cdr3_nt	cdr3_aa
TRBD1	TRBV28	TRBJ2-1	NA	TGTGCCAGCAGTTGGACAGGGGGAGCCTACAATGAGCAGTTCTTC	CASSWTGGAYNEQFF
NA	TRBV7-3	TRBJ2-1	NA	TGTGCCAGCAGCTTGGGTGCAAATGAGCAGTTCTTC	CASSLGANEQFF
NA	TRBV2	TRBJ1-2	once	TGTGCCAGCAGTGAAATGGGGGGGCGGAATGGCTACACCTTC	CASSEMGGRNGYTF
NA	TRBV7-8	TRBJ1-5	NA	TGTGCCAGCAGCTTAGAGAGGGGGGCAGGACAGCCCCAGCATTTT	CASSLERGAGQPQHF
TRBD1	TRBV7-2	TRBJ2-7	once	TGTGCCAGCAGCTTAGGGTGGACAGGGGGCTTTCCTTACGAGCAGTACTTC	CASSLGWTGGFPYEQYF
NA	TRBV7-8	TRBJ2-2	NA	TGTGCCAGCAGCTTAGCCCCGGCAGGGATCATTCCCGGGGAGCTGTTTTTT	CASSLAPAGIIPGELFF
NA	TRBV14	TRBJ2-7	few	TGTGCCAGCAGTTACACTGCCTACGAGCAGTACTTC	CASSYTAYEQYF
TRBD2	TRBV29-1	TRBJ2-3	NA	TGCAGCGTTGACGTGGGGCGGGAGGGTACGCAGTATTTT	CSVDVGREGTQYF
TRBD1	TRBV27	TRBJ1-2	NA	TGTGCCAGCAGTCCGGGGACAGGGAGAAACTATGGCTACACCTTC	CASSPGTGRNYGYTF
NA	TRBV7-2	TRBJ2-7	NA	TGTGCCAGCAGCTTTGGGGGTAGGGGCTACGAGCAGTACTTC	CASSFGGRGYEQYF
TRBD2	TRBV18	TRBJ2-7	NA	TGTGCCAGCTCACCAGCGGGAGGGAGCTCCTACGAGCAGTACTTC	CASSPAGGSSYEQYF
NA	TRBV7-2	TRBJ1-1	NA	TGTGCCAGCAGCTTACAGGACACTGAAGCTTTCTTT	CASSLQDTEAFF
NA	TRBV6-6	TRBJ2-1	NA	TGTGCCACTAAGGCGGTTTCCTACAATGAGCAGTTCTTC	CATKAVSYNEQFF
TRBD2	TRBV4-1	TRBJ2-7	NA	TGCGCCAGCAGCCAAGGCTGGACTAGCGGTTCTTACTACGAGCAGTACTTC	CASSQGWTSGSYYEQYF
NA	TRBV7-8	TRBJ2-2	NA	TGTGCCAGCAGCTTTAGTGGCACCGGGGAGCTGTTTTTT	CASSFSGTGELFF
NA	TRBV28	TRBJ1-2	NA	TGTGCCAGCAGTTTCCAAGACTATGGCTACACCTTC	CASSFQDYGYTF
TRBD1	TRBV5-1	TRBJ2-7	few	TGCGCCAGCAGCTTGACCGGGGGGACAGGGTTAGAGCAGTACTTC	CASSLTGGTGLEQYF
TRBD2	TRBV4-1	TRBJ2-1	NA	TGCGCCAGCAGCCAAGGACTAGCGGGGTATGGGAGGTGGAGCAATGAGCAGTTCTTC	CASSQGLAGYGRWSNEQFF
NA	TRBV27	TRBJ1-1	NA	TGTGCCAGCAGTTTGTCCGGGGGCGGCACTGAAGCTTTCTTT	CASSLSGGGTEAFF
TRBD1	TRBV7-8	TRBJ2-7	NA	TGTGCCAGCAGCCCACCCGGGACAGGGGCCTACGAGCAGTACTTC	CASSPPGTGAYEQYF
NA	TRBV28	TRBJ2-3	NA	TGTGCCAGCAGTGAACAGCGCGGTGGAACAGATACGCAGTATTTT	CASSEQRGGTDTQYF
NA	TRBV27	TRBJ1-5	NA	TGTGCCAGCAGTTTATCACGGAATAGCAATCAGCCCCAGCATTTT	CASSLSRNSNQPQHF
TRBD1	TRBV10-1	TRBJ2-7	NA	TGCGCCAGCAGCGATGGGGGGACAGGATTCTACGAGCAGTACTTC	CASSDGGTGFYEQYF
NA	TRBV7-6	TRBJ2-5	NA	TGTGCCAGCAGCTCATTAGCAGGGGCAGAGACCCAGTACTTC	CASSSLAGAETQYF
NA	TRBV11-2	TRBJ1-2	NA	TGTGCCAGCAGCTTAGTCGCAGGGGCGGGTGGCTACACCTTC	CASSLVAGAGGYTF
NA	TRBV23-1	TRBJ2-2	NA	NA	CASSPFRTSGRRFGRGAVF
NA	TRBV2	TRBJ2-1	NA	TGTGCCAGCAGCGAAGGGGGGAGGGCCTACAATGAGCAGTTCTTC	CASSEGGRAYNEQFF
NA	TRBV6-1	TRBJ2-5	NA	TGTGCCAGCAGTGACACGCGGAAGTGGGAGACCCAGTACTTC	CASSDTRKWETQYF
NA	TRBV19	TRBJ1-3	NA	TGTGCCAGTAGTATTTCAGGAAACTCCGGAAACACCATATATTTT	CASSISGNSGNTIYF
NA	TRBV6-1	TRBJ2-3	once	TGTGCCAGCAGGCCCCGGGAGTGGGGCACAGATACGCAGTATTTT	CASRPREWGTDTQYF
NA	TRBV4-2	TRBJ2-1	NA	TGTGCCAGCAGCCAAGACCCACAGTACAATGAGCAGTTCTTC	CASSQDPQYNEQFF
NA	TRBV7-9	TRBJ2-7	NA	TGTGCCAGCAGCTTAAGTGCCGCGACAGGAGACGAGCAGTACTTC	CASSLSAATGDEQYF
NA	TRBV6-5	TRBJ1-2	few	TGTGCCAGCAGTCTACTCGGACGCGGCCAGGGTGGCTACACCTTC	CASSLLGRGQGGYTF
TRBD2	TRBV9	TRBJ2-1	few	TGTGCCAGCAGCCCCGGACTAGCGGTAGGCGATGAGCAGTTCTTC	CASSPGLAVGDEQFF
TRBD2	TRBV4-1	TRBJ2-1	NA	TGCGCCAGCAGCCCCCCTTGGGGCGGGAGATTGTTTGAGCAGTTCTTC	CASSPPWGGRLFEQFF
NA	TRBV18	TRBJ2-2	NA	TGTGCCAGCTCGGGCCTAGCTGACTCCGGGGAGCTGTTTTTT	CASSGLADSGELFF
NA	TRBV4-3	TRBJ2-6	NA	TGCGCCAGCAGCCATGAGGCTCCTGGGGCCAACGTCCTGACTTTC	CASSHEAPGANVLTF
NA	TRBV19	TRBJ2-1	NA	TGTGCCAGTAGTATAGATCGGAGCGGCTCCTACAATGAGCAGTTCTTC	CASSIDRSGSYNEQFF
TRBD2	TRBV11-2	TRBJ2-1	NA	TGTGCCAGCAGCTCCCCCCGGGCGAGCGGGAGCGAGTACTACAATGAGCAGTTCTTC	CASSSPRASGSEYYNEQFF
NA	TRBV5-6	TRBJ1-1	NA	TGTGCCAGCAGCACTGGACAGCTTGAAGCTTTCTTT	CASSTGQLEAFF
NA	TRBV19	TRBJ1-5	few	TGTGCCAGTACTCCAACCCCGGCAGTAACCTTTCCGCCCCAGCATTTT	CASTPTPAVTFPPQHF
NA	TRBV18	TRBJ2-2	few	TGTGCCAGCTCACCAACGGGGTCAGGGGAGCTGTTTTTT	CASSPTGSGELFF
NA	TRBV11-3	TRBJ1-2	NA	TGTGCCAGCAGCTTAGTCGCAGGGGCGGGTGGCTACACCTTC	CASSLVAGAGGYTF
NA	TRBV29-1	TRBJ1-1	NA	TGCAGCGTTCGACATGGGGGGACTGAAGCTTTCTTT	CSVRHGGTEAFF
TRBD2	TRBV7-8	TRBJ2-2	few	TGTGCCAGCAGCTTAACCGGAACTAGCGCCGGCACCGGGGAGCTGTTTTTT	CASSLTGTSAGTGELFF
NA	TRBV7-2	TRBJ2-1	NA	TGTGCCAGCAGCTTAGCGAATACAGGGAGGGAGCAGTTCTTC	CASSLANTGREQFF